This T cell receptor (beta chain) was found in a study of T-cell reconstitution after alpha-beta-depleted transplantation in children. Construction of the TCRbeta library involved unique molecular identifiers. TCRdb reanalysed the PCR reads using MiXCR and keeps one entry per CDR3 protein. The table includes approximately 420,000 distinct CDR3 sequences, roughly 10% detected once. The CDR3 totals 15 residues. Looked up from germline, CDR1 is SGHDT and CDR2 is YYEEEE. V lost 4 bases and J lost 5; bases outside the gene matches: 10. The chain couples TRBV5-6 to TRBJ1-2; TRBD1 aligns across 8 bases. The material was PBMCs from the stem cell graft donor, obtained from the stem cell graft. The sequence was obtained from a human donor who donated a stem cell graft to a child with acute myeloid leukemia. For the CDR3, the DNA is TGTGCCAGCAGCCACACCGGGACAGGAGGTTATGGCTACACCTTC. It specifies CASSHTGTGGYGYTF.